Sequencing of this TCR beta chain was carried out in a study of metastatic and nonmetastatic thyroid tumors. Each patient came to thyroid surgery without any prior treatment (of any kind). As handled by the study authors: Clinicopathological groups differed in CDR3, with these differences serving to build a distant-metastasis classifier for papillary thyroid cancer. TCRdb re-clonotyped the PCR reads via MiXCR. TCRdb assigned the V and J calls; the authors' analysis was not used. The sample has about 18,000 clones, 34% seen once. Specimen: tumor tissue. The receptor's source is a male donor with papillary thyroid cancer or a benign thyroid nodule (not recorded which). Some clones in this sample may be carry-over from other donors' samples.

CDR3 residues: CSARGQGDTEAFF. CDR3 coding DNA: TGCAGTGCTAGAGGGCAGGGTGACACTGAAGCTTTCTTT. V usage is TRBV20-1 and J usage is TRBJ1-1; tentatively, D is TRBD1 (5 bases). Trimming removed 1 base at V and 3 bases at J, with 9 bases between. CDR1 is DFQATT, CDR2 SNEGSKA, per germline (reference sequence). The CDR3 spans 13 residues.